The 28 T cell receptor beta chains reported below all come from one sample, sequenced in a study of blood T cell repertoires in COVID-19. Clones were sequenced by immunoSEQ multiplex PCR, and TCRdb holds only the in-frame ones, with some missing. Of about 170,000 clones detected, 92% appear once; the ten largest clones hold 4.8%. Material for sequencing was peripheral blood. The receptors originated from a man aged 25 to 40 with COVID-19, enrolled during active disease.

The V gene is TRBV4-1, the J gene TRBJ2-2, with D perhaps TRBD2 (5 bases). Germline values: CDR1 MGHRA, CDR2 YSYEKL. The CDR3 is made up of 15 amino acids. The V and J ends lost 4 bases and 6 bases respectively, with 15 bases between them. CDR3 sequence reads: CASSPSSVGAGELFF. The DNA of the CDR3 is TGCGCCAGCAGCCCTTCCTCTGTCGGGGCCGGGGAGCTGTTTTTT.

This clone occurred once. This chain connects TRBV28 to TRBJ1-2; D unclear. V lost 10 bases and J 8 bases, leaving 20 bases between the germline ends. The CDR3 has 13 residues. CDR1 MDHEN and CDR2 SYDVKM come from the germline V gene. DNA for the CDR3: TGTGCCACGTACGGGGTTTATGTGGTCGGCTACACCTTC. This translates into CATYGVYVVGYTF.

The chain carries TRBV19 and TRBJ2-7; D perhaps matches TRBD2 (6 bases). From germline, CDR1 is LNHDA and CDR2 SQIVND (reference sequence). V gave up 6 bases and J gave up 2 bases, with 11 bases separating them. The CDR3 is made up of 13 amino acids. The CDR3 loop is CASSRLVTYEQYF. CDR3 bases: TGTGCCAGTAGCAGACTAGTAACCTACGAGCAGTACTTC.

The chain uses TRBV28 and TRBJ2-5, with 9 bases that match TRBD1. Germline values: CDR1 MDHEN, CDR2 SYDVKM. The V segment lost 4 bases and the J segment 5 bases; nucleotides outside the gene matches: 11. The CDR3 has 16 amino acids. The DNA for the CDR3 is TGTGCCAGCAGTTCTCCTCTCGGACAGGGGAAGGAGACCCAGTACTTC. Its translation is CASSSPLGQGKETQYF.

This chain connects TRBV2 to TRBJ2-7; 11 bases are shared with TRBD1. Germline CDR1 is SNHLY and CDR2 is FYNNEI. The CDR3 runs to 15 residues. V lost 5 bases to trimming and J lost 5 bases; unmatched junction nucleotides: 8. Written as DNA, the CDR3 is TGTGCCAGCAGTATGTCAGGGACAGGGGGAGACGAGCAGTACTTC. As protein: CASSMSGTGGDEQYF.

This clone has a single count. CDR3 amino acids: CASSLRDRGLSYGYTF. CDR3 in DNA: TGTGCCAGCAGCTTGCGAGACAGGGGATTGAGCTATGGCTACACCTTC. The chain employs TRBV5-5 and TRBJ1-2, with 8 bases lining up with TRBD1. V shed 1 base, J shed 4 bases, and the junction held 9 bases outside the gene matches. Looked up from germline, CDR1 is SGHKS and CDR2 is YYEKEE (reference sequence). The CDR3 extends over 16 amino acids.

The J gene is TRBJ2-3, the V gene TRBV28; no clear D gene. Germline V gives CDR1 MDHEN, CDR2 SYDVKM. The V end lost 2 bases, the J end lost 6 bases, and 6 bases lay between the germline ends. The CDR3 has 12 amino acids. CDR3 sequence: CASSLLIDTQYF. The CDR3 DNA sequence: TGTGCCAGCAGTTTACTAATTGATACGCAGTATTTT.

The chain recombines TRBV7-2 with TRBJ2-7, with 7 bases that match TRBD2. The trim removed 1 base at V and 3 bases at J, leaving 6 bases unmatched. CDR1 and CDR2 (germline): SGHTA, FQGNSA. There are 15 residues in the CDR3. CDR3 residues: CASSLGAGAGYEQYF. The CDR3 coding sequence is TGTGCCAGCAGCTTAGGGGCGGGAGCCGGCTACGAGCAGTACTTC.

This clone was observed a handful of times. This chain connects TRBV2 to TRBJ1-3; possibly TRBD1 for D (5 bases). The CDR3 runs to 15 residues. V lost 5 bases to trimming and J lost 4 bases, with 15 bases between them. Germline CDR1 SNHLY, CDR2 FYNNEI. The CDR3 nucleotides read TGTGCCAGCAGTTCAATTAGGGGTGGGGGAAACACCATATATTTT. Translation gives CASSSIRGGGNTIYF.

The chain links TRBV5-1 to TRBJ2-2, with 7 bases lining up with TRBD2. Trimming removed 3 bases from V and 7 bases from J; junction bases left unmatched: 6. The CDR3 covers 14 residues. CDR1 is SGHRS and CDR2 is YFSETQ in the germline V gene. CDR3 sequence reads: CASSSGLDLGELFF. For the CDR3, the DNA is TGCGCCAGCAGCTCTGGACTAGACCTCGGGGAGCTGTTTTTT. Supplemented by reference TRBV5-1 and TRBJ2-2, the full variable domain reads KAGVTQTPRYLIKTRGQQVTLSCSPISGHRSVSWYQQTPGQGLQFLFEYFSETQRNKGNFPGRFSGRQFSNSRSEMNVSTLELGDSALYLCASSSGLDLGELFFGEGSRLTVL.

The genes are TRBV4-2 and TRBJ1-1; no firm D call. V shed 5 bases and J shed 1 base, with 14 bases lying between them. The CDR3 is made up of 15 amino acids. Germline values: CDR1 LGHNA, CDR2 YNFKEQ. The CDR3 sequence is CASSDAAATNTEAFF. In DNA, the CDR3 is TGTGCCAGCAGCGACGCGGCGGCCACGAACACTGAAGCTTTCTTT.

V is TRBV29-1 and J is TRBJ1-1; weak D call: TRBD1 (6 bases). The CDR3 has 13 residues. Deletions cut 7 bases from V and 0 bases from J, with 12 bases between. The germline V gene has CDR1 SQVTM and CDR2 ANQGSEA. The CDR3 DNA reads as TGCAGCGCGCACAGGGTTCTGAACACTGAAGCTTTCTTT. This sequence encodes CSAHRVLNTEAFF.

The chain combines TRBV18 with TRBJ2-3, with a possible D match to TRBD2 (5 bases). Per germline, CDR1 KGHSH and CDR2 LQKENI. Trimming removed 4 bases at V and 1 base at J, with 15 bases between. The CDR3 has 16 amino acids. Written as DNA, the CDR3 is TGTGCCAGCTCACTCCGGGGAGATCCAGGCACAGATACGCAGTATTTT. Encoded protein: CASSLRGDPGTDTQYF. The full variable domain, with the rest looked up from reference TRBV18 and TRBJ2-3, is NAGVMQNPRHLVRRRGQEARLRCSPMKGHSHVYWYRQLPEEGLKFMVYLQKENIIDESGMPKERFSAEFPKEGPSILRIQQVVRGDSAAYFCASSLRGDPGTDTQYFGPGTRLTVL.

V is TRBV24-1 and J is TRBJ1-5, with 7 bases that match TRBD1. Germline CDR1 KGHDR, CDR2 SFDVKD. CDR3 length: 16 amino acids. Trimming took 5 bases from V and 0 from J; bases not matched to a gene: 6. Written as DNA, the CDR3 is TGTGCCACCAGTGGTGACAGGGAAGGTAGCAATCAGCCCCAGCATTTT. Translated, it gives CATSGDREGSNQPQHF.

The chain joins TRBV29-1 to TRBJ1-1; D not resolved. The V end was cut by 4 bases, the J end by 2 bases, with 8 bases between. The CDR3 spans 12 residues. CDR1 SQVTM and CDR2 ANQGSEA come from the germline V gene. The CDR3 nucleotides read TGCAGCGTTGTCCAGTACAACACTGAAGCTTTCTTT. Protein sequence: CSVVQYNTEAFF.

The gene calls are TRBV30 and TRBJ1-2; D possibly corresponds to TRBD1 (5 bases). The CDR3 spans 13 residues. Per the germline V gene, CDR1 is GTSNPN and CDR2 is SVGIG (reference sequence). V gave up 7 bases and J gave up 0 bases, with 12 bases separating them. CDR3 sequence reads: CASPMTANYGYTF. CDR3 DNA: TGTGCCTCCCCAATGACAGCTAACTATGGCTACACCTTC.

J is TRBJ2-6 and V is TRBV5-4, with D maybe TRBD1 (7 bases). The CDR3 consists of 18 residues. The V end lost 3 bases, the J end lost 0 bases, and 16 bases lay between the germline ends. The germline gives CDR1 SGHNT, CDR2 YYREEE (reference sequence). In DNA form, the CDR3 reads TGTGCCAGCAGCTCGCGGGGACAGAGTCTCTCTGGGGCCAACGTCCTGACTTTC. It translates to CASSSRGQSLSGANVLTF.

This clone occurred once. V and J are TRBV28 and TRBJ1-2, with D possibly TRBD1 on 5 matching bases. Germline CDR1 is MDHEN and CDR2 is SYDVKM. V lost 6 bases and J 4 bases, leaving 12 bases between the germline ends. The length of the CDR3 is 13 residues. This chain's CDR3 is CASSFGHGYGYTF. The CDR3 DNA reads TGTGCCAGCAGCTTCGGACACGGCTATGGCTACACCTTC.

A few counts support this clone. The chain employs TRBV4-2 and TRBJ1-4; D is undetermined. The V end was cut by 4 bases, the J end by 0 bases, with 12 bases between. CDR3 length equals 16 residues. CDR1 LGHNA and CDR2 YNFKEQ come from the germline V gene. The CDR3 bases are TGTGCCAGCAGCCTAGAACGACTAGCAACTAATGAAAAACTGTTTTTT. Protein product: CASSLERLATNEKLFF.

The chain recombines TRBV24-1 with TRBJ2-1; 7 bases agree with TRBD1. The CDR3 is 16 amino acids. Germline loops: CDR1 KGHDR, CDR2 SFDVKD. J lost 5 bases, V lost 1 base, and 7 bases had no gene match. The CDR3 here is CATSDFRDSVNNEQFF. In nucleotides, the CDR3 is TGTGCCACCAGTGATTTCCGGGACAGTGTCAACAATGAGCAGTTCTTC.

V and J are TRBV5-6 and TRBJ2-3; 9 bases fit TRBD2. V lost 2 bases, J lost 0 bases, and 13 bases stayed unmatched. The CDR3 is 19 residues long. Germline V CDR1 and CDR2: SGHDT, YYEEEE. CDR3 in amino acids: CASSFILAGTTPSTDTQYF. In DNA, the CDR3 is TGTGCCAGCAGCTTTATCCTAGCGGGGACTACCCCTAGCACAGATACGCAGTATTTT.

This chain uses TRBV12-5 with TRBJ1-2; D might be TRBD1 (6 bases). This CDR3 comprises 15 residues. Looked up from germline, CDR1 is LGHNT and CDR2 is FRNRAP. V was shortened by 6 bases and J by 6 bases, with 20 bases between the two germline ends. CDR3 sequence (DNA): TGTGCTAGTGGCCCCCTTTTAGGGGGTAGGCATGGCTACACCTTC. Protein product: CASGPLLGGRHGYTF.

The rearrangement links TRBV28 to TRBJ1-4, with TRBD1 identical over 9 bases. The CDR3 length is 16 residues. V gave up 4 bases and J gave up 10 bases; unmatched junction bases: 13. The germline V gene encodes CDR1 MDHEN and CDR2 SYDVKM. CDR3 residues: CASSSQGARGSLKLFF. CDR3 coding DNA: TGTGCCAGCAGTTCACAGGGGGCGCGAGGATCCTTAAAACTGTTTTTT.

The rearrangement uses TRBV4-1 and TRBJ2-2; 10 bases line up with TRBD1. Germline V gene lookup returns CDR1 MGHRA and CDR2 YSYEKL. V was clipped by 3 bases and J by 5 bases; unmatched bases: 3. The CDR3 length is 15 residues. Written as DNA, the CDR3 is TGCGCCAGCAGCCATGGGACAGGGGTAACCGGGGAGCTGTTTTTT. This gives the protein CASSHGTGVTGELFF.

V usage is TRBV5-1 and J usage is TRBJ2-7, with D possibly matching TRBD2 (5 bases). Germline CDR1 and CDR2: SGHRS and YFSETQ. V was cut by 5 bases and J by 5 bases, with 14 bases left in between. The CDR3 extends over 13 amino acids. CDR3 DNA sequence: TGCGCCAGCAGTTCAGTCGCGGGCGACGAGCAGTACTTC. The encoded protein is CASSSVAGDEQYF.

The chain carries TRBV24-1 and TRBJ2-5; 14 bases line up with TRBD2. Germline V gene lookup returns CDR1 KGHDR and CDR2 SFDVKD. Trimming took 6 bases from V and 10 from J; bases not matched to a gene: 6. This CDR3 has 14 amino acids. As DNA, the CDR3 is TGTGCCACCAGTCCTGGACTAGCGGGAGGCGGCCAGTACTTC. This codes for CATSPGLAGGGQYF.

The V and J genes are TRBV28 and TRBJ2-7; 11 bases are shared with TRBD2. Germline V gene data show CDR1 as MDHEN and CDR2 as SYDVKM. The CDR3 is made up of 16 amino acids. Trimming at V came to 4 bases and at J to 3 bases, leaving 8 bases not matched to a gene. In DNA form, the CDR3 reads TGTGCCAGCAGTTCCTTAGCGGGAGGGCATTTCTACGAGCAGTACTTC. Its translation: CASSSLAGGHFYEQYF.

The genes are TRBV18 and TRBJ1-4; TRBD1 matches 9 bases. V was pared by 4 bases and J by 4 bases, with 1 base of the junction left unmatched. Germline CDR1 reads KGHSH; CDR2 reads LQKENI. The CDR3 consists of 14 residues. The CDR3 DNA reads TGTGCCAGCTCACGGGGACAGGGTAATGAAAAACTGTTTTTT. Translating it yields CASSRGQGNEKLFF.